This TCR beta chain was found in a study of blood T cell repertoires in COVID-19. Study context: The United States, Italy and Spain provided the acute and convalescent COVID-19 samples. T cells, B-cell-depleted T cells, or PBMCs supplied cDNA or gDNA.

The length of the CDR3 is 16 residues. V lost 4 bases to trimming and J lost 8 bases, with 23 bases between them. Germline V gene lookup returns CDR1 SGHDN and CDR2 FVKESK. Source study methods: How many nucleated cells were present was estimated from reference gene primer amplification. Sequencing was performed with immunoSEQ multiplex PCR; in TCRdb, only in-frame clones are kept and a portion is missing. The DNA gave D and trimming, while V, J and clone size come from that table. The repertoire holds 55,000 to 80,000 clones, with 88% as singletons. Sequencing input: peripheral blood. The sequence was obtained from a woman aged 60-75 years with acute or convalescent COVID-19. The rearrangement joins TRBV14 to TRBJ1-2; possibly TRBD1 for D (5 bases). DNA of the CDR3: TGTGCCAGCAGCCCCTTCGGGCGGGACCCGGGCCGCGGCTACACCTTC. Residues: CASSPFGRDPGRGYTF.